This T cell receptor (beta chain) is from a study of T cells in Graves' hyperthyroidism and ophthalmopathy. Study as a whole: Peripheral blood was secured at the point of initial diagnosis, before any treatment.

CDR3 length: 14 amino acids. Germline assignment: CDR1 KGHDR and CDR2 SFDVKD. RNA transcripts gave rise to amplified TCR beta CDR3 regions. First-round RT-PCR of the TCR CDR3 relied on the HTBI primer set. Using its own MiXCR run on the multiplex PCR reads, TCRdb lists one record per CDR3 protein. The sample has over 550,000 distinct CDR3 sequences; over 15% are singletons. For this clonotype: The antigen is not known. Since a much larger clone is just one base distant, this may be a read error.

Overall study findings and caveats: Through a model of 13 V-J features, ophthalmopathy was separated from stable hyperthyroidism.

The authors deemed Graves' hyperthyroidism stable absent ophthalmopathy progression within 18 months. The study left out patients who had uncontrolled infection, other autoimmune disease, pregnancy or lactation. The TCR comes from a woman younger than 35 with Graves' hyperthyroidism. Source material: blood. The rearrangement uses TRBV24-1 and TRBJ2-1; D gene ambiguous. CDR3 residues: CDTSSEVLGNEQFF. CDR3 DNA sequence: TGTGACACCAGTTCTGAGGTCCTAGGCAATGAGCAGTTCTTC.